These 21 T cell receptor beta chains came from one sample sequenced in a study of TIL therapy for anti-PD-1-resistant metastatic lung cancer. The immunoSEQ assay was v3. Clones were sequenced by immunoSEQ multiplex PCR, and TCRdb holds only the in-frame ones, with some missing. Of over 20,000 clones in the sample, just under 75% are singletons; the top ten hold about 6.9%. The time point denotes: pre-treatment sample, taken before nivolumab and TIL therapy. The tumor samples were excised metastases, mostly pleural nodules or supraclavicular lymph nodes. Sequences were derived from tumor tissue, sampled at baseline. These receptors originate from a person aged 30 to 80 with non-small cell lung cancer.

This clone was detected only once. The chain links TRBV2 to TRBJ2-7, with no clear D. CDR1 and CDR2 (germline): SNHLY, FYNNEI. This CDR3 has 14 residues. V was clipped by 6 bases and J by 2 bases, with 14 bases between them. CDR3 in amino acids: CASSRASTAYEQYF. The CDR3 nucleotides read TGTGCCAGCAGCCGGGCCTCGACCGCCTACGAGCAGTACTTC.

This chain connects TRBV7-9 to TRBJ2-3; no clear D gene. The CDR3 runs to 15 residues. The V and J ends lost 3 bases and 1 base respectively, with 11 bases between them. Germline CDR1 is SEHNR and CDR2 is FQNEAQ (reference sequence). The CDR3 reads CASSFAHQGTDTQYF. In nucleotides, the CDR3 is TGTGCCAGCAGCTTCGCCCATCAAGGCACAGATACGCAGTATTTT. Full variable domain (outside the CDR3, taken from reference TRBV7-9 and TRBJ2-3): DTGVSQNPRHKITKRGQNVTFRCDPISEHNRLYWYRQTLGQGPEFLTYFQNEAQLEKSRLLSDRFSAERPKGSFSTLEIQRTEQGDSAMYLCASSFAHQGTDTQYFGPGTRLTVL.

The count of this clone is one. V usage is TRBV10-1 and J usage is TRBJ2-1; 11 bases match TRBD2. The germline V gene has CDR1 WNHNN and CDR2 SYGVQD (reference sequence). The CDR3 totals 17 residues. V lost 6 bases, J lost 5 bases, and 12 bases stayed unmatched. CDR3 protein: CASRASPGLADNNEQFF. The CDR3 DNA reads as TGCGCCAGCAGGGCTTCACCGGGACTAGCGGATAACAATGAGCAGTTCTTC.

The chain couples TRBV6-1 to TRBJ1-5, with no clear D. Per the germline V gene, CDR1 is MNHNS and CDR2 is SASEGT. CDR3 size: 12 residues. V dropped 3 bases and J dropped 6 bases, with 6 bases sitting between them. This CDR3 is CASSEGSQPQHF. DNA for the CDR3: TGTGCCAGCAGTGAGGGGAGTCAGCCCCAGCATTTT.

This clone has just a few counts. The V gene is TRBV19, the J gene TRBJ1-1; unclear D gene. V was shortened by 7 bases and J by 0 bases, with 9 bases between the two germline ends. The CDR3 contains 13 residues. Per the germline V gene, CDR1 is LNHDA and CDR2 is SQIVND (reference sequence). DNA for the CDR3: TGTGCCAGTAACGAACACATGAACACTGAAGCTTTCTTT. Translating gives CASNEHMNTEAFF.

V usage is TRBV30 and J usage is TRBJ2-7, with D possibly being TRBD1 (6 bases). The CDR3 extends over 11 amino acids. The V gene lost 5 bases and the J gene lost 3 bases, with 8 bases spanning the gap. The germline CDR1 and CDR2 sequences are GTSNPN and SVGIG (reference sequence). The CDR3 region has the DNA TGTGCCTGGGTGGACAGCTACGAGCAGTACTTC. Translating it yields CAWVDSYEQYF.

The V gene is TRBV19, the J gene TRBJ1-2; tentatively, D is TRBD1 (6 bases). V was clipped by 5 bases and J by 3 bases, with 19 bases between them. This CDR3 is 16 amino acids long. Germline V gene sequence: CDR1 LNHDA, CDR2 SQIVND (reference sequence). The CDR3: CASSRAGEQGYYGYTF. The CDR3 coding sequence is TGTGCCAGTAGTCGGGCAGGGGAACAGGGCTACTATGGCTACACCTTC.

This chain joins TRBV7-2 and TRBJ2-7, with a tentative D call TRBD2 (5 bases). The CDR3 totals 14 residues. Germline CDR1 is SGHTA and CDR2 is FQGNSA. The ends were cut back, 1 base at V and 7 bases at J, with 14 bases in the middle. CDR3 in DNA: TGTGCCAGCAGCTTAGGGCGCACTTCGGGAGAGCAGTACTTC. Amino acid sequence: CASSLGRTSGEQYF.

The chain employs TRBV18 and TRBJ1-5, with 7 bases lining up with TRBD1. The ends lost 3 bases at V and 3 bases at J; junction bases unmatched: 5. Looked up from germline, CDR1 is KGHSH and CDR2 is LQKENI. This CDR3 has 15 amino acids. CDR3 DNA: TGTGCCAGCTCACCTTCGACAGGGTCCAATCAGCCCCAGCATTTT. Its protein product is CASSPSTGSNQPQHF.

This clone was seen once. The V and J genes are TRBV14 and TRBJ2-1, with 8 bases matching TRBD2. Trimming removed 4 bases from V and 4 bases from J; junction bases left unmatched: 6. CDR3 size: 15 residues. The germline V gene encodes CDR1 SGHDN and CDR2 FVKESK. The CDR3: CASSREAGGYNEQFF. For the CDR3, the DNA is TGTGCCAGCAGCCGAGAGGCGGGGGGTTACAATGAGCAGTTCTTC.

The chain is built from TRBV5-1 and TRBJ2-1; D might be TRBD1 (6 bases). The CDR3 has 13 amino acids. Germline CDR1 reads SGHRS; CDR2 reads YFSETQ. V was clipped by 4 bases and J by 10 bases, with 15 bases between them. DNA of the CDR3: TGCGCCAGCAGCCCACTCTTGACAGGCGAGCAGTTCTTC. Its protein product is CASSPLLTGEQFF.

This clone was observed a single time. The chain combines TRBV23-1 with TRBJ2-7; possibly TRBD2 for D (5 bases). TRBV23-1 is placed among ORFs of uncertain function. The germline V and J ends were trimmed by 3 bases and 4 bases, with 13 bases remaining between them. This CDR3 is 14 amino acids long. The CDR3 spells CASSHDPGRYEQYF. CDR3 bases: TGCGCCAGCAGTCACGATCCGGGGAGATACGAGCAGTACTTC.

The V call is TRBV6-5, the J call TRBJ2-5, with no clear D. The J call is doubtful: the DNA matches TRBJ2-7 better. The length of the CDR3 is 14 residues. Germline V gene sequence: CDR1 MNHEY, CDR2 SVGAGI. The CDR3 is CASSSPGRSYEQYF. CDR3 DNA sequence: TGTGCCAGCAGTAGCCCTGGACGCTCCTACGAGCAGTACTTC.

The rearrangement joins TRBV7-2 to TRBJ2-7; 8 positions agree with TRBD1. Germline V lookup: CDR1 SGHTA, CDR2 FQGNSA. V lost 4 bases, J lost 5 bases, and 7 bases stayed unmatched. The CDR3 sequence is 14 residues long. CDR3 residues: CASSSLRTGHEQYF. CDR3 nucleotides: TGTGCCAGCAGCTCACTCCGGACAGGGCACGAGCAGTACTTC.

The chain uses TRBV7-2 and TRBJ1-3; the match to TRBD1 covers 9 bases. Trimming removed 5 bases from V and 4 bases from J; junction bases left unmatched: 3. CDR1 is SGHTA and CDR2 is FQGNSA in the germline V gene. CDR3 length: 14 residues. The CDR3, as DNA: TGTGCCAGCAGCCTGGGGACAGGGGGAAACACCATATATTTT. This sequence encodes CASSLGTGGNTIYF.

The J gene is TRBJ2-5, the V gene TRBV11-3; possibly TRBD1 or TRBD2 for D (5 bases each). Germline values: CDR1 SGHNT, CDR2 YENEEA. The CDR3 contains 16 residues. V was trimmed by 5 bases and J by 7 bases, leaving 23 bases between them. CDR3: CASSPTGTGLYGTQYF. CDR3 nucleotides: TGTGCCAGCAGCCCTACCGGGACCGGGTTGTATGGGACCCAGTACTTC.

V and J are TRBV7-6 and TRBJ2-1; no clear D gene. Per germline, CDR1 SGHVS and CDR2 FNYEAQ. Deletions cut 5 bases from V and 5 bases from J, with 10 bases between. This CDR3 has 13 residues. The CDR3 nucleotides are TGTGCCAGCAGCCCTTGGACGGACAATGAGCAGTTCTTC. Its protein is CASSPWTDNEQFF.

This chain joins TRBV7-9 and TRBJ2-1; TRBD2 matches 10 bases. With V trimmed by 3 bases and J by 8 bases, 10 bases remained unmatched. Germline V gene data show CDR1 as SEHNR and CDR2 as FQNEAQ (reference sequence). The CDR3 covers 16 residues. CDR3 nucleotides: TGTGCCAGCAGCTTGGAAGCGGGGGGGTCCTGGGATGAGCAGTTCTTC. The encoded protein is CASSLEAGGSWDEQFF.

The chain couples TRBV4-1 to TRBJ2-7; D call uncertain. There are 17 residues in the CDR3. Trimming stripped 1 base from V and 0 bases from J, with 16 bases between. Germline V gene sequence: CDR1 MGHRA, CDR2 YSYEKL. The CDR3 is CASSQGFRDLHSYEQYF. The CDR3 DNA reads as TGCGCCAGCAGCCAAGGGTTCCGCGATCTTCACTCCTACGAGCAGTACTTC.

The CDR3 reads CASNRDRGYNEQFF. The CDR3, as DNA: TGCGCCAGCAACCGGGACAGGGGGTACAATGAGCAGTTCTTC. The gene calls are TRBV4-3 and TRBJ2-1, with 11 bases lining up with TRBD1. Germline V lookup: CDR1 LGHNA, CDR2 YSLEER. V lost 7 bases, J lost 4 bases, and 3 bases stayed unmatched. The CDR3 runs 14 residues.

This clone was picked up a small number of times. The J gene is TRBJ2-7, the V gene TRBV10-1; 9 nucleotides line up with TRBD1. The V segment lost 8 bases and the J segment 1 base; nucleotides outside the gene matches: 12. Germline CDR1 and CDR2: WNHNN and SYGVQD (reference sequence). This CDR3 comprises 16 residues. The CDR3 coding sequence is TGCGCCAGCGAGCTGGACAGGGGACGAATTTCCTACGAGCAGTACTTC. As protein: CASELDRGRISYEQYF.